Below, 15 T cell receptor beta chains from the same sample are listed, as sequenced in a study of blood T cell repertoires in COVID-19. Here immunoSEQ multiplex PCR was the method, and the copy in TCRdb shows in-frame clones only, minus some. Among 250,000 to 300,000 clones listed, 85% to 90% were seen once. The specimen was peripheral blood. These receptor sequences come from a woman aged 40-49 years who had recovered from COVID-19.

The rearrangement uses TRBV24-1 and TRBJ1-2, with 9 nucleotides matching TRBD1. CDR1 is KGHDR, CDR2 SFDVKD, per germline. Trimming took 3 bases from V and 8 from J; bases not matched to a gene: 6. The CDR3 has 14 residues. The CDR3 loop is CATSDRTGGYGYTF. The CDR3 nucleotides are TGTGCCACCAGTGATCGCACAGGGGGCTACGGCTACACCTTC.

The J gene is TRBJ2-1, the V gene TRBV7-3, with D possibly matching TRBD1 (5 bases). The germline V and J ends were trimmed by 7 bases and 3 bases, with 16 bases remaining between them. Germline-derived CDR1 and CDR2 are SGHTA and FQGTGA. This CDR3 is 15 amino acids long. The CDR3 DNA is TGTGCCAGCACCCCCGGGCCCCAGGGCTACAATGAGCAGTTCTTC. Protein: CASTPGPQGYNEQFF. The full variable domain, rest sourced from reference TRBV7-3 and TRBJ2-1, is GAGVSQTPSNKVTEKGKYVELRCDPISGHTALYWYRQSLGQGPEFLIYFQGTGAADDSGLPNDRFFAVRPEGSVSTLKIQRTERGDSAVYLCASTPGPQGYNEQFFGPGTRLTVL.

This sequence joins TRBV4-1 and TRBJ1-2, with D possibly matching TRBD1 (6 bases). The CDR3 consists of 14 residues. From germline, CDR1 is MGHRA and CDR2 YSYEKL. Trimming cost V 1 base and J 4 bases, with 10 bases left between them. CDR3 protein: CASSQAGVGYGYTF. The CDR3 nucleotides read TGCGCCAGCAGCCAAGCAGGGGTCGGCTATGGCTACACCTTC.

The rearrangement links TRBV30 to TRBJ2-7; 8 nucleotides match TRBD1. Trimming removed 4 bases from V and 5 bases from J; junction bases left unmatched: 10. Germline V gives CDR1 GTSNPN, CDR2 SVGIG (reference sequence). The CDR3 totals 14 residues. The CDR3 coding sequence is TGTGCCTGGACCCGACGGACAGGGTGGGACGAGCAGTACTTC. Translation gives CAWTRRTGWDEQYF.

This chain joins TRBV6-5 and TRBJ2-1, with TRBD2 identical over 13 bases. J lost 6 bases, V lost 2 bases, and 4 bases had no gene match. The CDR3 totals 16 residues. Germline assignment: CDR1 MNHEY and CDR2 SVGAGI. CDR3 in amino acids: CASSYTTSGRGNEQFF. DNA for the CDR3: TGTGCCAGCAGTTACACTACTAGCGGGAGGGGCAATGAGCAGTTCTTC.

This clone was observed once. The chain couples TRBV6-6 to TRBJ1-3; D unclear. The germline V and J ends were trimmed by 2 bases and 0 bases, with 8 bases remaining between them. The CDR3 is 15 amino acids. CDR1 and CDR2 (germline): MNHNY, SVGAGI (reference sequence). The CDR3 protein is CASSYQRSSGNTIYF. Written as DNA, the CDR3 is TGTGCCAGCAGTTACCAGCGGTCCTCTGGAAACACCATATATTTT.

The chain is built from TRBV9 and TRBJ2-2, with 12 bases lining up with TRBD2. Germline values: CDR1 SGDLS, CDR2 YYNGEE. Unmatched junction bases numbered 10, after V lost 0 bases and J lost 4 bases. The CDR3 contains 19 residues. The CDR3: CASSVGGLAGGPRTGELFF. The DNA of the CDR3 is TGTGCCAGCAGCGTAGGTGGGCTAGCGGGAGGGCCCCGCACCGGGGAGCTGTTTTTT. The complete variable domain, with remaining parts taken from reference TRBV9 and TRBJ2-2, reads DSGVTQTPKHLITATGQRVTLRCSPRSGDLSVYWYQQSLDQGLQFLIQYYNGEERAKGNILERFSAQQFPDLHSELNLSSLELGDSALYFCASSVGGLAGGPRTGELFFGEGSRLTVL.

This clone occurred once. The V gene is TRBV30, the J gene TRBJ1-2; 7 nucleotides match TRBD1. Germline assignment: CDR1 GTSNPN and CDR2 SVGIG (reference sequence). The CDR3 covers 15 residues. V gave up 4 bases and J gave up 5 bases; unmatched junction bases: 13. In DNA, the CDR3 is TGTGCCTGGAACGGTCCAGGGGGACCCACATATGGCTACACCTTC. Translating it yields CAWNGPGGPTYGYTF.

The chain employs TRBV27 and TRBJ2-1; 8 nucleotides line up with TRBD2. The V gene end was trimmed by 3 bases and the J gene end by 6 bases; junction bases not matched to a gene: 7. The CDR3 contains 15 residues. Germline V gene sequence: CDR1 MNHEY, CDR2 SMNVEV (reference sequence). The chain's CDR3 is CASSLGRGGPNEQFF. CDR3 nucleotides: TGTGCCAGCAGTTTGGGTCGGGGGGGGCCCAATGAGCAGTTCTTC.

The rearrangement links TRBV9 to TRBJ2-7; TRBD2 matches at 8 bases. This CDR3 has 15 amino acids. J gave up 5 bases and V 3 bases, and 10 bases lay outside the gene matches. Germline CDR1 reads SGDLS; CDR2 reads YYNGEE. CDR3 loop: CASSDKGLVSHEQYF. CDR3 DNA sequence: TGTGCCAGCAGCGACAAGGGACTAGTTAGCCACGAGCAGTACTTC.

A remark on this clone: Different DNA sequences within this sample yield the same CDR3. The chain combines TRBV6-5 with TRBJ1-4; tentative D call: TRBD1 (5 bases). The CDR3 loop spans 11 amino acids. Trimming cost V 6 bases and J 8 bases, with 7 bases left between them. Germline V gives CDR1 MNHEY, CDR2 SVGAGI. The CDR3 region is CASRGGEKLFF. The CDR3 nucleotides read TGTGCCAGCAGGGGGGGGGAAAAACTGTTTTTT.

In this sample, this clone turned up once. J is TRBJ2-1 and V is TRBV2, with 12 bases aligning to TRBD2. Losses at the gene ends were 5 bases for V and 5 bases for J; bases not matched to a gene: 1. Germline CDR1 reads SNHLY; CDR2 reads FYNNEI. This CDR3 has 14 amino acids. The CDR3 protein is CASSPSGRDNEQFF. In DNA, the CDR3 is TGTGCCAGCAGTCCTAGCGGGAGGGACAATGAGCAGTTCTTC. Combining the CDR3 with reference TRBV2 and TRBJ2-1 gives the whole variable domain EPEVTQTPSHQVTQMGQEVILRCVPISNHLYFYWYRQILGQKVEFLVSFYNNEISEKSEIFDDQFSVERPDGSNFTLKIRSTKLEDSAMYFCASSPSGRDNEQFFGPGTRLTVL.

This rearrangement joins TRBV5-5 to TRBJ2-7; the match to TRBD2 covers 9 bases. The germline CDR1 and CDR2 sequences are SGHKS and YYEKEE (reference sequence). This CDR3 has 14 amino acids. V shed 4 bases, J shed 4 bases, and the junction held 6 bases outside the gene matches. CDR3 nucleotide sequence: TGTGCCAGCAGCGAAAGCGGGAGGCCTTACGAGCAGTACTTC. Translation: CASSESGRPYEQYF.

The V gene is TRBV27, the J gene TRBJ2-2; 10 positions agree with TRBD2. Germline loops: CDR1 MNHEY, CDR2 SMNVEV (reference sequence). This CDR3 comprises 18 residues. V was pared by 0 bases and J by 4 bases, with 8 bases of the junction left unmatched. CDR3 nucleotide sequence: TGTGCCAGCAGTTTATCGGGGGTAGCGGGAGGCTCCACCGGGGAGCTGTTTTTT. Residues: CASSLSGVAGGSTGELFF.

The chain carries TRBV9 and TRBJ2-1; 7 bases agree with TRBD2. CDR3 length equals 14 residues. Trimming cost V 9 bases and J 0 bases; bases outside gene matches: 6. Germline CDR1 is SGDLS and CDR2 is YYNGEE. As DNA, the CDR3 is TGTGCCACCTCACTAGCGCACTCCTACAATGAGCAGTTCTTC. This codes for CATSLAHSYNEQFF.